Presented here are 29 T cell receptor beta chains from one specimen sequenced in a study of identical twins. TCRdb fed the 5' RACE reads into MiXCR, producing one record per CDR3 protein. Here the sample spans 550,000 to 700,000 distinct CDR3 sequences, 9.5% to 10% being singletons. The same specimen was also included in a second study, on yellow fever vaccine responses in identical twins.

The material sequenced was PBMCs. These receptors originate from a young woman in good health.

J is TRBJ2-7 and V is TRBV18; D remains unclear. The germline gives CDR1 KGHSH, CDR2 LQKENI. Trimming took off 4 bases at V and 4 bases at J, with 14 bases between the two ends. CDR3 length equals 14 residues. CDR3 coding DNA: TGTGCCAGCTCACTGGTAGACAATCCGTACGAGCAGTACTTC. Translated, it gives CASSLVDNPYEQYF. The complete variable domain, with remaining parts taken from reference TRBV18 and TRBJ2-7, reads NAGVMQNPRHLVRRRGQEARLRCSPMKGHSHVYWYRQLPEEGLKFMVYLQKENIIDESGMPKERFSAEFPKEGPSILRIQQVVRGDSAAYFCASSLVDNPYEQYFGPGTRLTVT.

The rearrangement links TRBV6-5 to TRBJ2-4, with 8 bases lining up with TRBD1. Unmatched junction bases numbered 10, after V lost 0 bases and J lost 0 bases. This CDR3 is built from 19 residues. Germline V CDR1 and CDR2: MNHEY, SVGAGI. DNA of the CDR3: TGTGCCAGCAGTTACTCCGCGGCAGGGGGCATTCAAGCCAAAAACATTCAGTACTTC. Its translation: CASSYSAAGGIQAKNIQYF.

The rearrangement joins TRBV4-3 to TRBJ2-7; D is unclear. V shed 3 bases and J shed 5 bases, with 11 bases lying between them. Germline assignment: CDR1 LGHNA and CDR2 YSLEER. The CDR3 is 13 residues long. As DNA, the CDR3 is TGCGCCAGCAGCCACGGTTTGGGGAACGAGCAGTACTTC. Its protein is CASSHGLGNEQYF.

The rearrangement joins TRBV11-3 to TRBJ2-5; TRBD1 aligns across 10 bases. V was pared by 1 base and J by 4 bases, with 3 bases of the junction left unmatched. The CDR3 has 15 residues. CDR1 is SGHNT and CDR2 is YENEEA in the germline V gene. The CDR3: CASSLGGTGVETQYF. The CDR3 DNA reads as TGTGCCAGCAGCTTAGGAGGGACAGGGGTAGAGACCCAGTACTTC.

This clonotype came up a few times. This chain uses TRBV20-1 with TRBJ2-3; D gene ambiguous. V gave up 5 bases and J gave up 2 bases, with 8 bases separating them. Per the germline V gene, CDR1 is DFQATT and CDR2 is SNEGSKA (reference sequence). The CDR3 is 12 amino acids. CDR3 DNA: TGCAGTGCTCCCCTAGACACAGATACGCAGTATTTT. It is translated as CSAPLDTDTQYF.

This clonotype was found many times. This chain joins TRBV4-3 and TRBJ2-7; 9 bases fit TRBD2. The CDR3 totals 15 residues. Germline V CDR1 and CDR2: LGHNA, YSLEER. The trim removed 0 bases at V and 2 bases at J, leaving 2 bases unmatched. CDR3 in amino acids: CASSQEPSGTYEQYF. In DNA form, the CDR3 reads TGCGCCAGCAGCCAAGAACCTAGCGGGACCTACGAGCAGTACTTC.

CDR3 DNA: TGTGCCAGCAGCCACCGAGGGGGTAATGGCTACACCTTC. Protein: CASSHRGGNGYTF. The chain carries TRBV12-3 or TRBV12-4 and TRBJ1-2, with D possibly TRBD1 on 6 matching bases. V was cut by 6 bases and J by 6 bases, with 14 bases left in between. The CDR3 is made up of 13 amino acids.

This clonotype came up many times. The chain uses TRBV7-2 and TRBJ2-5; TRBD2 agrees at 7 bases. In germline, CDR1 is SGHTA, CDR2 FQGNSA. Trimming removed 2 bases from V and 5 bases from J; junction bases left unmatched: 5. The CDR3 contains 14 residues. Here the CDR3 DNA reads TGTGCCAGCAGCTTATTGCACGGGAGGGAGACCCAGTACTTC. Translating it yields CASSLLHGRETQYF.

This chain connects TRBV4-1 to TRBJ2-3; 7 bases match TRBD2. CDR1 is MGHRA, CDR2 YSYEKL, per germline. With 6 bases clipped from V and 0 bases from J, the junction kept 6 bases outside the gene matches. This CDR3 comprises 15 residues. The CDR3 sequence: CASRGSGTSTDTQYF. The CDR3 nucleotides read TGCGCCAGCAGAGGGAGCGGGACGAGCACAGATACGCAGTATTTT.

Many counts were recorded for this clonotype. CDR3 sequence: CASSSRTRAQYF. The DNA of the CDR3 is TGTGCCAGCAGTTCCCGGACTAGGGCCCAGTATTTT. V usage is TRBV12-3 or TRBV12-4 and J usage is TRBJ2-3; 7 bases fit TRBD2. The J segment lost 12 bases and the V segment lost 4 bases, leaving 7 bases of the junction unmatched. The CDR3 consists of 12 residues.

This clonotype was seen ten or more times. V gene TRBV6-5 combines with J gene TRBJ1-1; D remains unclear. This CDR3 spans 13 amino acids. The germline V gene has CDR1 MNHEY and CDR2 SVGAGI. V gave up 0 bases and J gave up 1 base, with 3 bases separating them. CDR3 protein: CASSYSQNTEAFF. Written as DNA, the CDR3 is TGTGCCAGCAGTTACTCACAGAACACTGAAGCTTTCTTT.

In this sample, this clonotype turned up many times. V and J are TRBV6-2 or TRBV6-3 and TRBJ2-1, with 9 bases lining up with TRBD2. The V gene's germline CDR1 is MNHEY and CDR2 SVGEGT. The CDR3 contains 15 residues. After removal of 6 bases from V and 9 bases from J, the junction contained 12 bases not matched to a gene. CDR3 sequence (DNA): TGTGCCAGCAGAGAAATTGGACTAGCGTCTGTTGAGCAGTTCTTC. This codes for CASREIGLASVEQFF.

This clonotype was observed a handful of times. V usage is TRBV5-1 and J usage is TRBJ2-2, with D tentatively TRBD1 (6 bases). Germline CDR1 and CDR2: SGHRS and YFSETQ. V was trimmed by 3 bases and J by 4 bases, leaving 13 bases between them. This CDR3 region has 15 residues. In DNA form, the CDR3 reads TGCGCCAGCAGCTCGTCAGGGGTTGGCACCGGGGAGCTGTTTTTT. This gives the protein CASSSSGVGTGELFF.

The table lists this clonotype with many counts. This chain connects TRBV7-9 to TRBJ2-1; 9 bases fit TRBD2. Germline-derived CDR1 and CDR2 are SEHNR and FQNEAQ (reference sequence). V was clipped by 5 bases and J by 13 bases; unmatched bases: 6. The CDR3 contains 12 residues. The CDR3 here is CASSPGLANQFF. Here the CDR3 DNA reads TGTGCCAGCAGCCCGGGACTAGCCAATCAGTTCTTC.

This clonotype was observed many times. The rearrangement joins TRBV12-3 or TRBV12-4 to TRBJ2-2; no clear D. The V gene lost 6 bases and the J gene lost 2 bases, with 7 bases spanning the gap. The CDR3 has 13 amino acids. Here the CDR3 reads CASRVLNTGELFF. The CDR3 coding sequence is TGTGCCAGCAGGGTACTAAACACCGGGGAGCTGTTTTTT.

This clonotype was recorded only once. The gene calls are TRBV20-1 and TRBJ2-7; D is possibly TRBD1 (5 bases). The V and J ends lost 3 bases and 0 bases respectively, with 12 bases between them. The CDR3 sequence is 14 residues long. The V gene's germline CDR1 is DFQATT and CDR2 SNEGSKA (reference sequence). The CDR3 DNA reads TGCAGTGCTAGTGTCAGGGTGGGCTCCTACGAGCAGTACTTC. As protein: CSASVRVGSYEQYF.

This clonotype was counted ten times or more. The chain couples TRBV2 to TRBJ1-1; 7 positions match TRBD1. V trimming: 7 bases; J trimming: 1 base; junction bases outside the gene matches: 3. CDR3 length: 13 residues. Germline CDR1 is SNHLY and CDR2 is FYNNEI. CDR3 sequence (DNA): TGTGCCAGCATTCGGACAGGGAACACTGAAGCTTTCTTT. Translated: CASIRTGNTEAFF.

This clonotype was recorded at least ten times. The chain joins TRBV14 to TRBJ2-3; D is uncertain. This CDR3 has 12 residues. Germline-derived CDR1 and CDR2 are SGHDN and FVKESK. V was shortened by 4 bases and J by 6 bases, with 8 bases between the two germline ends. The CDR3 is CASSPSRDTQYF. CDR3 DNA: TGTGCCAGCAGCCCATCGAGGGATACGCAGTATTTT.

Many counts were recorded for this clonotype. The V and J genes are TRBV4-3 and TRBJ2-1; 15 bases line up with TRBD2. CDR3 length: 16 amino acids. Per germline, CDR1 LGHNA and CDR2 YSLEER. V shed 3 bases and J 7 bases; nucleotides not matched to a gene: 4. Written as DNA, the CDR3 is TGCGCCAGCAGCCAGGGGACTAGCGGGAGGTTTAATGAGCAGTTCTTC. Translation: CASSQGTSGRFNEQFF.

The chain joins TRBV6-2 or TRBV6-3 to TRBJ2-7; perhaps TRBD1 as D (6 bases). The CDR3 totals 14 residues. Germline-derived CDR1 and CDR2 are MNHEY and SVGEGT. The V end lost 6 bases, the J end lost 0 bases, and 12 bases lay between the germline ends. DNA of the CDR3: TGTGCCAGCAGAGCGACAGGTAGCTCCTACGAGCAGTACTTC. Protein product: CASRATGSSYEQYF.

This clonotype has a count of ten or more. CDR3 bases: TGCGCCAGCAGCCAAGGAGGGAACTTCTACAATGAGCAGTTCTTC. It yields the protein CASSQGGNFYNEQFF. J is TRBJ2-1 and V is TRBV4-3; possible D gene TRBD2, 5 bases. V shed 1 base and J shed 3 bases, with 10 bases lying between them. The CDR3 is 15 amino acids. In germline, CDR1 is LGHNA, CDR2 YSLEER.

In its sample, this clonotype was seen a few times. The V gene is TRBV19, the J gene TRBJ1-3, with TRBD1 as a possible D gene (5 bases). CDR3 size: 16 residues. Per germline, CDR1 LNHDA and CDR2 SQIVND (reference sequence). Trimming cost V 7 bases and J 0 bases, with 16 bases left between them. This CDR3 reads CASNPGPKSSGNTIYF. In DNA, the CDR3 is TGTGCCAGTAACCCGGGACCCAAGAGCTCTGGAAACACCATATATTTT.

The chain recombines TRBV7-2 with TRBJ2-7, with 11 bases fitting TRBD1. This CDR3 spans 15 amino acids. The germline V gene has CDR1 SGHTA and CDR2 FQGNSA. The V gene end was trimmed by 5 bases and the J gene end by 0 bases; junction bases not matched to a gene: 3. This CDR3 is CASSRDRGDSYEQYF. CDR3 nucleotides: TGTGCCAGCAGCCGGGACAGGGGGGACTCCTACGAGCAGTACTTC. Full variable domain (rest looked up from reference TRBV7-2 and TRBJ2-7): GAGVSQSPSNKVTEKGKDVELRCDPISGHTALYWYRQSLGQGLEFLIYFQGNSAPDKSGLPSDRFSAERTGGSVSTLTIQRTQQEDSAVYLCASSRDRGDSYEQYFGPGTRLTVT.

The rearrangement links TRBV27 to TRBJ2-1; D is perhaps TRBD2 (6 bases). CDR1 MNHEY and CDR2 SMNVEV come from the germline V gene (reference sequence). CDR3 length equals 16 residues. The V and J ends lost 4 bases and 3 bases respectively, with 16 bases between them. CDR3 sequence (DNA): TGTGCCAGCAGTTCATACCGGGACTTAAACTACAATGAGCAGTTCTTC. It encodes CASSSYRDLNYNEQFF.

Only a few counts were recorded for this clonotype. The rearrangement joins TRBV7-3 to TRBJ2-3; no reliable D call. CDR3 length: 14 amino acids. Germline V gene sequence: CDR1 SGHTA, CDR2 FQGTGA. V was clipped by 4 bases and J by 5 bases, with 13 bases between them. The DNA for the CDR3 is TGTGCCAGCAGCTATGCGGCCAGAAAAGATACGCAGTATTTT. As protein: CASSYAARKDTQYF.

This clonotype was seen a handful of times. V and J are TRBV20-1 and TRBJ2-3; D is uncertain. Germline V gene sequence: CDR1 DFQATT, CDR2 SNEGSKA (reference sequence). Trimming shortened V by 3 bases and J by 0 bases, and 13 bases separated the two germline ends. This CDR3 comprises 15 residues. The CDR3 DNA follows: TGCAGTGCTAGCCTTCGTAAACCTAGCACAGATACGCAGTATTTT. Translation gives CSASLRKPSTDTQYF.

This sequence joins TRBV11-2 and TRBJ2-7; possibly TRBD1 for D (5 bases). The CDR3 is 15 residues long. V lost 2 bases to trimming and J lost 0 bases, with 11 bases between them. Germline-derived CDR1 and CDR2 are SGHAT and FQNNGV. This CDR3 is CASSLLGLSSYEQYF. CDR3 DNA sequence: TGTGCCAGCAGCTTATTGGGGCTGAGCTCCTACGAGCAGTACTTC.

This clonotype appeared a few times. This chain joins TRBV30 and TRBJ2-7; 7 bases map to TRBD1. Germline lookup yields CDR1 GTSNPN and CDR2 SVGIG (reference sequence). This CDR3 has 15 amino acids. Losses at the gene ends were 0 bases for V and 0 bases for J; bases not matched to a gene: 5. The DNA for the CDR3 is TGTGCCTGGAGTGTGCGTAGGGACAGCTCCTACGAGCAGTACTTC. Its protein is CAWSVRRDSSYEQYF.

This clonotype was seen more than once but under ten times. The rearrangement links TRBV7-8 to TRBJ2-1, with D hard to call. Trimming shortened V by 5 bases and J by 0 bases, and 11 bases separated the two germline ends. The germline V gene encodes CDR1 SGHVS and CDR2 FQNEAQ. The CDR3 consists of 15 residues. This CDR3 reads CASSPPNPSYNEQFF. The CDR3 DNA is TGTGCCAGCAGCCCCCCGAACCCCTCCTACAATGAGCAGTTCTTC.